Sequencing of this T cell receptor (beta chain) was carried out in a study of cytomegalovirus exposure and HLA in healthy donors. Study-level points and caveats: In a later analysis, about 17,000 TCR beta sequences were associated with HLA alleles at 0.05 false discovery rate. Reports showed the classifier diagnosing cytomegalovirus status with high specificity and sensitivity. In vitro confirmation showed a few CMV-associated chains to be CMV antigen specific.

PCR amplification relied on 60 Vbeta primers (plus 13 Jbeta primers). Libraries were prepared by immunoSEQ multiplex PCR; TCRdb keeps only in-frame clonotypes and omits some of them. This sample yields about 120,000 clones, of which roughly 70% are seen a single time; nearly 3% belongs to the top ten. This clone was seen a few times. Antigen unknown. At collection, donors were nominally healthy, but unrecorded immune exposures were probable. The CDR3 spans 16 residues. Trimming removed 3 bases at V and 5 bases at J, with 20 bases between. In germline, CDR1 is LNHDA, CDR2 SQIVND (reference sequence). V gene TRBV19 combines with J gene TRBJ2-7, with D tentatively TRBD2 (5 bases). The specimen was PBMCs. The clonotype was recovered from a woman aged 40-49 years in good health and CMV-seropositive. The CDR3 DNA is TGTGCCAGTAGTATGGACCCGTCCCCCGGGGTCGACGAGCAGTACTTC. This gives the protein CASSMDPSPGVDEQYF. The full variable domain, its missing parts supplied by reference TRBV19 and TRBJ2-7, is DGGITQSPKYLFRKEGQNVTLSCEQNLNHDAMYWYRQDPGQGLRLIYYSQIVNDFQKGDIAEGYSVSREKKESFPLTVTSAQKNPTAFYLCASSMDPSPGVDEQYFGPGTRLTVT.